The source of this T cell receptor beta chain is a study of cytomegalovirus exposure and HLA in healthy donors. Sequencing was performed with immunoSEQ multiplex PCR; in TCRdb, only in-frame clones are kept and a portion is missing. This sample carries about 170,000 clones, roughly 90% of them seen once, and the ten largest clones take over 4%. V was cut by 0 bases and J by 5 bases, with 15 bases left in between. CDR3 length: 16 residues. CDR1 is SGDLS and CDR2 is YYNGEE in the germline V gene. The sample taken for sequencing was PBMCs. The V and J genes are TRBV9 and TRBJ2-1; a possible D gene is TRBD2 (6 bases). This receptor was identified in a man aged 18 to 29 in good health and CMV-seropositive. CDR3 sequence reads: CASSVEFQRANNEQFF. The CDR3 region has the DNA TGTGCCAGCAGCGTAGAATTCCAGCGGGCTAACAATGAGCAGTTCTTC.